This T cell receptor beta chain originates from a study of OX40 agonist ivuxolimab in advanced cancers. As for the study in general: While on treatment, patients had intravenous ivuxolimab at 0.01 to 10 mg/kg every 2 weeks.

Blood sampling was done at baseline, cycle 4 day 1, and cycle 7 day 1. General observations from the study: Nonresponders included some who also had low normalized T-cell clonal expansion.

Comments on this clone: Its antigen is as yet unknown.

The germline gives CDR1 SGHRS, CDR2 YFSETQ. The germline V and J ends were trimmed by 1 base and 4 bases, with 8 bases remaining between them. The CDR3 has 13 amino acids. Method: immunoSEQ multiplex PCR; TCRdb's copy keeps in-frame clones and lacks some. In the table there are 30,000 to 45,000 clones, 74% of which are singletons. The sequence came from an adult with an advanced solid tumor such as melanoma, head and neck, liver or kidney cancer. Source: CD4+ or CD8+ T cells sorted from blood, taken in a trial of the OX40 agonist ivuxolimab. The chain carries TRBV5-1 and TRBJ2-5, with D unclear. The CDR3 DNA reads TGCGCCAGCAGCTTGCGTACTGTAGAGACCCAGTACTTC. Its translation is CASSLRTVETQYF. Complete variable domain (other parts from reference TRBV5-1 and TRBJ2-5): KAGVTQTPRYLIKTRGQQVTLSCSPISGHRSVSWYQQTPGQGLQFLFEYFSETQRNKGNFPGRFSGRQFSNSRSEMNVSTLELGDSALYLCASSLRTVETQYFGPGTRLLVL.